This TCR beta chain comes out of a study of blood T cells in healthy people across ages (dated by TCRdb to between 2014 and 2017). Background on the whole study: In model experiments, template switching captured about one uniquely barcoded TCR beta cDNA molecule for every two T cells. The study measured age-related changes in TCR beta repertoire diversity using deep sequencing normalized with unique cDNA molecular identifiers. The donors were divided into four age groups: young (average around 15 years), middle-aged (over 35), aged (under 70) and long-lived (82). The study analyzed two additional independent replicas of 1 million unique cDNA reads from the same blood draw for two donors, one aged 18 to 29 and one aged 80 or older. The paper as a whole reports these results and caveats: Compared with the aged group, more naive CD4+ T cells, fewer expanded clones and increased TCR diversity were shown by the long-lived group, suggesting age selection. Because profiling used bulk unsorted PBMCs, naive and antigen-experienced compartments could not be compared conclusively. The CMV infection status of donors was not known, potentially confounding age-related changes in expanded clonotypes. The percentage of naive T cells measured by flow cytometry correlated strongly with observed TCR beta diversity. Estimates of total diversity based on one million sequenced T cells were considered lower bounds and underestimates. Observed TCR beta diversity per million T cells fell roughly linearly with age, and a significant reduction was already apparent by age around 40.

Only a few counts were recorded for this clonotype. Its antigen has not been determined. Base qualities were left out, and no much larger clone turns up one base away. The method behind the library was 5' RACE. Reads for this sample came from an Illumina HiSeq 2500. A second PCR of roughly 7 to 12 cycles was performed with a sample-barcoded 5' primer and a J-beta primer mix. Each TCR beta cDNA molecule received a unique molecular identifier from a template-switch 5' adaptor carrying 12 random nucleotides. Each sample yielded at least 2.5 million CDR3-containing paired-end reads. The Mint cDNA synthesis kit, primed by a TRBC-specific oligonucleotide, was used to synthesize first-strand cDNA from all RNA. Following uracil-DNA glycosylase treatment, a first 18-cycle PCR with universal primers M1SS and BC2_uni_R was performed on all cDNA. The original pipeline was this. For normalization, 1 million high-quality reads, each with a distinct molecular identifier, were randomly selected from each sample. Instead of being binned into consensus sequences, reads that shared molecular identifiers were thrown out. MiTCR, set to a Q25 quality threshold and the strictest error-elimination algorithm, was used for CDR3 identification, clonotype clustering and error correction. A nonparametric unseen species model using Euler transformation provided a lower-bound estimate of total TCR beta diversity. TCRdb ran its own pipeline on the public reads, namely fastp trimming at Q25 and MiXCR clone calling, and kept in-frame beta chains. Merged by CDR3 protein, the rows form single entries marked with the most common genes and DNA. It is TCRdb's table, rather than the study itself, that gives the V and J calls and clone size. This sample has approximately 800,000 distinct CDR3 sequences in its table, and roughly 26% of those were observed once. Of the sample, roughly 3.1% falls within the top ten clones.

Systemically healthy Caucasian individuals from Russia, some 38 in total and aged roughly 6 to 90 years, were included as donors. Roughly 10 milliliters of peripheral blood were drawn from each donor into EDTA-treated Vacutainer tubes. PBMCs were isolated by Ficoll-Paque density-gradient centrifugation, with at least 7 million obtained per sample. Total RNA, at least 6 micrograms per sample, was extracted from PBMCs with Trizol reagent. For every donor, an aliquot of PBMCs went through flow cytometry to measure the percentages of naive CD45RAhigh/CD27high T cells. CDR3 length: 14 amino acids, cysteine to phenylalanine. Of all the DNA, just the CDR3 is kept, 42 bases in frame from base 1. Taken from the germline V gene (reference sequence), the CDR1 and CDR2 loops are PRHDT and FYEKMQ. Trimming removed 5 bases from V and 4 bases from J, leaving 15 bases between the germline ends. These same records also appear under a second study, on T cells of mothers and their children. The second study's paper adds: Nine systemically healthy Caucasian individuals served as donors, namely three mothers together with their six children. cDNA synthesis used all of the extracted RNA, with roughly 1.5 ug of RNA in each 15 ul reaction. In the second PCR, sample barcodes and 2-4 random nucleotides were introduced via the M1S primer. More than 9 million TCR beta CDR3 reads were obtained from each mother, and some 3 million reads were obtained from each child. Thymic selection similarly shapes TCR recombination output in related and unrelated pairs, with minor effect from inherited differences. Related mother-child pairs always showed normalized repertoire overlap that was slightly higher than in unrelated mother-child pairs, though the difference was never significant. No persistent microchimeric T cell clones were detected, at a sensitivity of 90 to 100 clones per million clonotypes. In the study, deep NGS was used to compare the TCR beta repertoires of mothers and children, and features distinguishing related mother-child pairs from unrelated individuals were sought. Mothers averaged about 37 +/- 4 years of age and children averaged about 10 +/- 4 years. After adapter ligation was performed with NEBNext reagents, the libraries were sequenced on an Illumina HiSeq 2000 with 100+100 nt paired-end reads. To avoid cross-contamination, the mother libraries and the child libraries were prepared a month apart and sequenced in separate runs. For each donor, somewhere between about 450,000 and 2,100,000 distinct TCR beta clonotypes were identified. Naive TCR beta clonotypes were estimated from low-frequency clonotypes matched to each donor's FACS-determined naive share, without sorting.

The chain was built from TRBV13 and TRBJ2-7, and perhaps TRBD2 as D gene, on 6 matching bases. What was sequenced was blood. The receptor comes from a boy aged 5-17 years in good health. The DNA sequence is given as TGTGCCAGCAGCCCCCCGGGACTCAGATACGAGCAGTACTTC. Its protein product is CASSPPGLRYEQYF.